This is a list of T cell receptor beta chains from one sample in a study of T cell changes during pregnancy in multiple sclerosis. Some clones are missing from TCRdb's copy, which holds only in-frame ones; the method was immunoSEQ multiplex PCR. This sample carries tens of thousands of clones, roughly nine tenths of them seen once, and the ten largest clones take approximately 1.4%. The sequencing used peripheral blood, collected in the second trimester of pregnancy. All receptors come from a female donor with multiple sclerosis, enrolled in a pregnancy study. CDR3s include the opening cysteine and the closing phenylalanine or tryptophan. D genes are given only for firm matches. A clone size is listed for some rows: how often the clone was seen (once, few, many), or a class if it is expanded.

V gene: TRBV7-2; J gene: TRBJ2-2; D gene: .; clone size: .; CDR3 protein: CASSLVSGNTGELFF; CDR3 DNA: TGTGCCAGCAGCTTAGTCAGCGGTAACACCGGGGAGCTGTTTTTT
V gene: TRBV30; J gene: TRBJ1-5; D gene: .; clone size: .; CDR3 protein: CAWRGGSNQPQHF; CDR3 DNA: TGTGCCTGGAGGGGGGGGAGCAATCAGCCCCAGCATTTT
V gene: TRBV7-2; J gene: TRBJ2-1; D gene: TRBD2; clone size: .; CDR3 protein: CASSLVGLASYNEQFF; CDR3 DNA: TGTGCCAGCAGCTTAGTGGGACTAGCCTCATACAATGAGCAGTTCTTC
V gene: TRBV7-8; J gene: TRBJ2-6; D gene: TRBD1; clone size: .; CDR3 protein: CASSRTGNSGANVLTF; CDR3 DNA: TGTGCCAGCAGCCGGACAGGGAACTCTGGGGCCAACGTCCTGACTTTC
V gene: TRBV21-1; J gene: TRBJ1-3; D gene: .; clone size: .; CDR3 protein: CASSKDPTLRRNSGNTIYF; CDR3 DNA: TGTGCCAGCAGCAAAGATCCCACGTTAAGGAGGAACTCTGGAAACACCATATATTTT
V gene: TRBV7-2; J gene: TRBJ2-1; D gene: .; clone size: .; CDR3 protein: CASSRQGEQFF; CDR3 DNA: TGTGCCAGCAGCCGGCAGGGGGAGCAGTTCTTC
V gene: TRBV7-2; J gene: TRBJ2-1; D gene: TRBD2; clone size: .; CDR3 protein: CASTLTSGATIGEQFF; CDR3 DNA: TGTGCCAGCACCCTGACTAGCGGGGCCACAATTGGGGAGCAGTTCTTC
V gene: TRBV5-5; J gene: TRBJ2-2; D gene: .; clone size: .; CDR3 protein: CASNGGRNTGELFF; CDR3 DNA: TGTGCCAGCAACGGGGGGCGTAACACCGGGGAGCTGTTTTTT
V gene: TRBV19; J gene: TRBJ2-7; D gene: TRBD2; clone size: once; CDR3 protein: CASSITGTSGYEQYF; CDR3 DNA: TGTGCCAGTAGTATAACCGGGACTAGCGGCTACGAGCAGTACTTC
V gene: TRBV27; J gene: TRBJ1-1; D gene: .; clone size: .; CDR3 protein: CASSSRQTQAFF; CDR3 DNA: TGTGCCAGCAGTTCCCGACAGACGCAAGCTTTCTTT
V gene: TRBV4-2; J gene: TRBJ1-1; D gene: TRBD1; clone size: once; CDR3 protein: CASSQASTGGKYRTEAFF; CDR3 DNA: TGTGCCAGCAGCCAAGCGAGCACAGGGGGCAAATATCGCACTGAAGCTTTCTTT
V gene: TRBV6-6; J gene: TRBJ1-6; D gene: TRBD1; clone size: .; CDR3 protein: CASSFYRGSPLHF; CDR3 DNA: TGTGCCAGCAGTTTTTACAGGGGTTCACCCCTCCACTTT
V gene: TRBV5-6; J gene: TRBJ1-5; D gene: .; clone size: once; CDR3 protein: CASSLGTENQPQHF; CDR3 DNA: TGTGCCAGCAGCTTGGGCACGGAGAATCAGCCCCAGCATTTT
V gene: TRBV9; J gene: TRBJ2-7; D gene: .; clone size: .; CDR3 protein: CASSSHPEVEQYF; CDR3 DNA: TGTGCCAGCAGCTCCCACCCCGAGGTCGAGCAGTACTTC
V gene: TRBV30; J gene: TRBJ2-1; D gene: .; clone size: .; CDR3 protein: CAWSQQTVGEQFF; CDR3 DNA: TGTGCCTGGAGCCAACAAACAGTCGGTGAGCAGTTCTTC
V gene: TRBV6-7; J gene: TRBJ1-1; D gene: .; clone size: .; CDR3 protein: CASSYGGTPEEAFF; CDR3 DNA: TGTGCCAGCAGTTATGGCGGGACGCCGGAAGAAGCTTTCTTT
V gene: TRBV6-6; J gene: TRBJ1-2; D gene: .; clone size: .; CDR3 protein: CASSRQPTNYGYTF; CDR3 DNA: TGTGCCAGCAGCCGACAGCCAACTAACTATGGCTACACCTTC
V gene: TRBV6-5; J gene: TRBJ2-3; D gene: .; clone size: .; CDR3 protein: CASSYSRLSTDTQYF; CDR3 DNA: TGTGCCAGCAGTTACTCGCGGCTTAGCACAGATACGCAGTATTTT
V gene: TRBV21-1; J gene: TRBJ1-5; D gene: .; clone size: .; CDR3 protein: CASKEGTQDRGSNQPQHF; CDR3 DNA: TGTGCCAGCAAAGAGGGGACCCAGGACAGGGGGAGCAATCAGCCCCAGCATTTT
V gene: TRBV29-1; J gene: TRBJ2-2; D gene: .; clone size: once; CDR3 protein: CSVALATGEGNTGELFF; CDR3 DNA: TGCAGCGTTGCGCTTGCGACAGGCGAGGGGAACACCGGGGAGCTGTTTTTT